These T cell receptor beta chains were read from a single sample in a study of T-cell memory formation after mild COVID-19. TCRdb re-called the 5' RACE reads through MiXCR, storing one row per CDR3 protein. The table includes about 210,000 distinct CDR3 sequences, around 25% detected once. Material: PBMCs or a T cell subset sorted from them (not recorded which). Receptors originate from an adult woman who had mild COVID-19 (a few samples of this study predate the infection). Cell type and time point are not known. Each CDR3 is given with its conserved first and last residue.

V	J	CDR3
TRBV12-3/TRBV12-4	TRBJ2-1	CASSYGPTGEQFF
TRBV6-2/TRBV6-3	TRBJ2-7	CASSYKRPGTLREQYF
TRBV6-5	TRBJ2-2	CASSKSGTGKGELFF
TRBV4-1	TRBJ1-3	CASSQGDRASGNTIYF
TRBV15	TRBJ1-5	CATSRDLGGNQPQHF
TRBV6-2/TRBV6-3	TRBJ2-1	CATSTPPVGWQFF
TRBV6-6	TRBJ2-7	CASSEAGSNYEQYF
TRBV24-1	TRBJ1-5	CATSEYSNQPQHF
TRBV7-3	TRBJ2-3	CASSLSSSSGGKRDTQYF
TRBV7-9	TRBJ2-5	CASRGPDVAGPKETQYF
TRBV7-8	TRBJ2-4	CASSSTGTGGNRALQYF
TRBV14	TRBJ1-2	CASSRTGTVYGYTF